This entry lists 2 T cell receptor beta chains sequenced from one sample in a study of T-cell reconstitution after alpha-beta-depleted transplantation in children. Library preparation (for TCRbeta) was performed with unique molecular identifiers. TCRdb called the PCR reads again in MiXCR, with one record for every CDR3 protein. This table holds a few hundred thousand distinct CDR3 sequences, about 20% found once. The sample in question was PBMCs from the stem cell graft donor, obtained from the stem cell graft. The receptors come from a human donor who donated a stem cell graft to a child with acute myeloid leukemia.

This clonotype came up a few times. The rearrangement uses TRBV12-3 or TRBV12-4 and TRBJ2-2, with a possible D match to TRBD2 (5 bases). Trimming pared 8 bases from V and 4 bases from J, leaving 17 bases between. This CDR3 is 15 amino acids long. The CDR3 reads CASLRRASGTGELFF. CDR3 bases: TGTGCCAGCTTAAGGCGGGCCTCGGGCACCGGGGAGCTGTTTTTT.

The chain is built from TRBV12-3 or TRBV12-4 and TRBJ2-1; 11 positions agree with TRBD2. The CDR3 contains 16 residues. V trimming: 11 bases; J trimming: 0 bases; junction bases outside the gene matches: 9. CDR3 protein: CAASLAGEPSYNEQFF. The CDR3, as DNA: TGTGCCGCCTCACTAGCGGGAGAGCCCTCCTACAATGAGCAGTTCTTC.